Listed below are T cell receptor beta chains from one sample, sequenced in a study of shared clonotypes between healthy human individuals. Produced via immunoSEQ multiplex PCR; TCRdb's table is partial and in-frame only. Found here are some 2 million clones, 90% to 95% of them singletons; the top ten hold about 0.13%. Specimen: naive CD4+ T cells sorted from blood. These receptors came from a man between 18 and 35 years old in good health. Both conserved end residues are part of each CDR3. Clone sizes are given selectively: once, few, many, or a class where the clone is expanded.

CDR3aa: CASSLGQQQGYTF
v_gene: TRBV28
j_gene: TRBJ1-2
abundance: once

CDR3aa: CASSPVVGTQPQHF
v_gene: TRBV4-3
j_gene: TRBJ1-5
abundance: -

CDR3aa: CASSIVDGNNSPLHF
v_gene: TRBV19
j_gene: TRBJ1-6
abundance: -

CDR3aa: CASSGGPANYGYTF
v_gene: TRBV5-1
j_gene: TRBJ1-2
abundance: -

CDR3aa: CASSVRGDTDEQFF
v_gene: TRBV9
j_gene: TRBJ2-1
abundance: -

CDR3aa: CASSLGDRATLHF
v_gene: TRBV28
j_gene: TRBJ1-6
abundance: once

CDR3aa: CAWSSWDRVHNEQFF
v_gene: TRBV30
j_gene: TRBJ2-1
abundance: -

CDR3aa: CASSIVSLGNQPQHF
v_gene: TRBV19
j_gene: TRBJ1-5
abundance: -

CDR3aa: CASSYGWGQGNYGYTF
v_gene: TRBV6-5
j_gene: TRBJ1-2
abundance: -

CDR3aa: CASSVDDYEQYF
v_gene: TRBV9
j_gene: TRBJ2-7
abundance: -

CDR3aa: CASRTRTGWQETQYF
v_gene: TRBV28
j_gene: TRBJ2-5
abundance: once

CDR3aa: CASSPPRFLQDSYEQYF
v_gene: TRBV7-8
j_gene: TRBJ2-7
abundance: -

CDR3aa: CAISVPDTGELFF
v_gene: TRBV10-3
j_gene: TRBJ2-2
abundance: once

CDR3aa: CASSPSAIGYEQYF
v_gene: TRBV5-4
j_gene: TRBJ2-7
abundance: -

CDR3aa: CASSFLDRVNQPQHF
v_gene: TRBV28
j_gene: TRBJ1-5
abundance: many

CDR3aa: CASSGQGFYGYTF
v_gene: TRBV5-4
j_gene: TRBJ1-2
abundance: -

CDR3aa: CASSAGRIASIGSYNEQFF
v_gene: TRBV18
j_gene: TRBJ2-1
abundance: once

CDR3aa: CASSLDSRNTDTQYF
v_gene: TRBV5-1
j_gene: TRBJ2-3
abundance: -

CDR3aa: CASSEWRTQGENEQFF
v_gene: TRBV25-1
j_gene: TRBJ2-1
abundance: -

CDR3aa: CASSSDRAGYEQYF
v_gene: TRBV18
j_gene: TRBJ2-7
abundance: -